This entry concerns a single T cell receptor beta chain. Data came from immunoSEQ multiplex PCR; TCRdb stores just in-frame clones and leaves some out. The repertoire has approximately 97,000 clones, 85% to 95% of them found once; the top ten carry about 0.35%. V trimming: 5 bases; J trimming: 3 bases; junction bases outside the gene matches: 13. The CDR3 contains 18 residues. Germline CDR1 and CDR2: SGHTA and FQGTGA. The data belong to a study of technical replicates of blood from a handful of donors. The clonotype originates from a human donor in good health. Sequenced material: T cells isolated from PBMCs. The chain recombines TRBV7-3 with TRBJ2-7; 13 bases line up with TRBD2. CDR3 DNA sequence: TGTGCCAGCAGCCCCGGACTAGCGGGAGAGTTGAGGGGCTACGAGCAGTACTTC. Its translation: CASSPGLAGELRGYEQYF.